The 3 T cell receptor beta chains listed next were all sequenced from one sample in a study of T cell clonotyping in hematopoietic cell transplantation. TCRdb keeps only in-frame clones here, not all; method: immunoSEQ multiplex PCR. The sample comprises about 16,000 clones, less than 80% of which are singletons, and 12% rests with the top ten. The source material was PBMCs, sampled 30 days after allogeneic stem cell transplant. The receptors here all came from a male patient in his 50s who had an allogeneic stem cell transplant from an unrelated donor, so T cells may come from the graft donor. Some clones in this sample may be carry-over from other donors' samples.

The V gene is TRBV5-4, the J gene TRBJ2-7; D is tentatively TRBD1 or TRBD2 (5 bases each). The CDR3 is made up of 17 amino acids. V was shortened by 2 bases and J by 5 bases, with 23 bases between the two germline ends. From germline, CDR1 is SGHNT and CDR2 YYREEE (reference sequence). CDR3 protein: CASSFKRGGYVVDEQYF. CDR3 bases: TGTGCCAGCAGCTTTAAGAGGGGCGGATACGTGGTGGACGAGCAGTACTTC.

The chain joins TRBV25-1 to TRBJ1-1, with D possibly being TRBD1 (5 bases). Germline V gives CDR1 MGHDK, CDR2 SYGVNS. The ends were cut back, 6 bases at V and 7 bases at J, with 15 bases in the middle. The CDR3 runs 13 residues. The CDR3 region has the DNA TGTGCCAGCAGAGATCCACAGGAGGTTGAAGCTTTCTTT. Its translation is CASRDPQEVEAFF.

This clone is a singleton in its sample. V usage is TRBV28 and J usage is TRBJ2-7, with D possibly matching TRBD1 (6 bases). The CDR3 sequence is 15 residues long. V was shortened by 5 bases and J by 0 bases, with 14 bases between the two germline ends. In germline, CDR1 is MDHEN, CDR2 SYDVKM. The CDR3: CASSPPDRLSYEQYF. CDR3 nucleotide sequence: TGTGCCAGCAGTCCACCCGACAGGCTCTCCTACGAGCAGTACTTC.